This TCR beta chain was captured in a study of T cell responses to AZD1222 COVID-19 vaccine. Trimming took off 0 bases at V and 13 bases at J, with 12 bases between the two ends. Germline V CDR1 and CDR2: LGHDT, YNNKEL (reference sequence). There are 13 residues in the CDR3. Some clones are missing from TCRdb's copy, which holds only in-frame ones; the method was immunoSEQ multiplex PCR. The repertoire holds 120,000 to 150,000 clones, with around 88% as singletons. Note on this clone: Its specificity is unknown.

Study-wide findings and caveats: Donor demographics were predominantly white British with a female majority; clonal diversity may be underestimated. Researchers took repertoire samples only after the peak T cell response had come.

The clonotype comes from an adult in good health. The sequencing here drew on peripheral blood, taken on day 0 of AZD1222 vaccination. The gene calls are TRBV3-1 (or the pseudogene TRBV3-2) and TRBJ1-4, with D hard to call. CDR3 loop: CASSQDVGGGLFF. The CDR3, as DNA: TGTGCCAGCAGCCAAGATGTGGGCGGTGGACTGTTTTTT.